What follows is one T cell receptor beta chain and its context. Its antigen is not known. The repertoire was sequenced with immunoSEQ multiplex PCR; TCRdb's copy has only in-frame clones and lacks some. Of some 140,000 clones detected, approximately 92% appear once; the ten largest clones hold roughly 3.1%. This sample is drawn from a study of T cell responses to AZD1222 COVID-19 vaccine. Study-wide findings and caveats: Sampled repertoires all dated from after the peak T cell response. Spike-specific TCR breadth and depth went up after people got two AZD1222 doses.

The CDR3 runs 14 residues. The V gene's germline CDR1 is MNHEY and CDR2 SVGAGI. Trimming left V 10 bases short and J 0 bases short, with 16 bases between. Specimen: peripheral blood, collected on day 0 of AZD1222 vaccination. V gene TRBV6-5 combines with J gene TRBJ2-7, with a weak D call TRBD1 (7 bases). This TCR derives from an adult in good health. The DNA of the CDR3 is TGTGCCACTACGGAGGGGGCTAGCTCCTACGAGCAGTACTTC. It encodes CATTEGASSYEQYF.